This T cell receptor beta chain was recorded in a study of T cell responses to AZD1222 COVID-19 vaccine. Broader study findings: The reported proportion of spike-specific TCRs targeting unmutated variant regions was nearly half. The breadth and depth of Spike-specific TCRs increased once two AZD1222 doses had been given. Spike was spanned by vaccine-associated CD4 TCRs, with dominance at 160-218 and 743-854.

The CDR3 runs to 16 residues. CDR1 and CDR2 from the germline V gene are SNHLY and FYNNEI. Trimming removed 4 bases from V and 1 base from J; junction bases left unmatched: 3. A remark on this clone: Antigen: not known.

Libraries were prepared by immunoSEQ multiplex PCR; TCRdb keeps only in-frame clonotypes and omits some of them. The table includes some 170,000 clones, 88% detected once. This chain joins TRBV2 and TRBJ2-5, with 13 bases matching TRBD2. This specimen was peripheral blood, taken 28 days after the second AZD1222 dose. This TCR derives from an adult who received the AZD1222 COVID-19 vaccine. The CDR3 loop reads CASSARLAGGQETQYF. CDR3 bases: TGTGCCAGCAGTGCCAGACTAGCGGGGGGCCAAGAGACCCAGTACTTC.